The T cell receptor (beta chain) under discussion was sequenced for a study of shared clonotypes between healthy human individuals. The protocol was immunoSEQ multiplex PCR, while the TCRdb copy is restricted to in-frame clones and leaves out a portion. Of under 600,000 clones in the sample, 97% were seen once. The CDR3 spans 14 residues. Trimming left V 6 bases short and J 3 bases short, with 14 bases between. In germline, CDR1 is ENHRY, CDR2 SYGVKD. The chain uses TRBV10-3 and TRBJ1-2; D is uncertain. This TCR derives from a woman aged 25-40 years in good health. Sequencing was done on a sample of naive CD4+ T cells sorted from blood. Regarding subset: CD45RA+ positively selected. The CDR3 reads CAISRPGLDYGYTF. Written as DNA, the CDR3 is TGTGCCATCAGCCGTCCCGGTCTCGACTATGGCTACACCTTC.